This TCR beta chain was captured by sequencing in a study of shared clonotypes between healthy human individuals. TCRdb keeps only in-frame clones here, not all; method: immunoSEQ multiplex PCR. The table includes fewer than 1.6 million clones, 98% to 99% detected once. The CDR3 sequence is 17 residues long. Per the germline V gene, CDR1 is SGHRS and CDR2 is YFSETQ. V gave up 0 bases and J gave up 6 bases; unmatched junction bases: 9. The material sequenced was naive CD4+ T cells sorted from blood. Subset defined: CD45RA+ positively selected. The TCR comes from a man aged 30 to 39 in good health. This chain joins TRBV5-1 and TRBJ2-1; TRBD1 agrees at 10 bases. The CDR3 coding sequence is TGCGCCAGCAGCTTGGTTGACAGGGGGCTCTTCCTCAATGAGCAGTTCTTC. The encoded protein is CASSLVDRGLFLNEQFF.